Presented here are 8 T cell receptor beta chains from one specimen sequenced in a study of cytomegalovirus exposure and HLA in healthy donors. The PCR ran on 60 Vbeta and 13 Jbeta primers. Here immunoSEQ multiplex PCR was the method, and the copy in TCRdb shows in-frame clones only, minus some. The data hold some 150,000 clones, with approximately 73% observed a single time. The sequenced sample was PBMCs. These receptors all come from a human donor in good health.

The genes are TRBV5-1 and TRBJ2-3; a weak D match, TRBD2 (5 bases). The V end lost 5 bases, the J end lost 5 bases, and 15 bases lay between the germline ends. Germline CDR1 is SGHRS and CDR2 is YFSETQ. The CDR3 totals 14 residues. The CDR3 protein is CASRRANGGDTQYF. The CDR3 DNA reads as TGCGCCAGCAGGAGGGCCAACGGTGGAGATACGCAGTATTTT.

V is TRBV6-1 and J is TRBJ1-5; D gene ambiguous. The V gene lost 2 bases and the J gene lost 2 bases, with 7 bases spanning the gap. The V gene's germline CDR1 is MNHNS and CDR2 SASEGT. This CDR3 comprises 14 residues. Written as DNA, the CDR3 is TGTGCCAGCAGTGAATGGAGGGGCAATCAGCCCCAGCATTTT. It encodes CASSEWRGNQPQHF.

The table lists this clone with a few counts. V is TRBV5-5 and J is TRBJ1-3; D remains unclear. This CDR3 comprises 16 residues. The V and J ends lost 2 bases and 0 bases respectively, with 12 bases between them. Germline V gives CDR1 SGHKS, CDR2 YYEKEE (reference sequence). This CDR3 reads CASSFIYSSSGNTIYF. CDR3 coding DNA: TGTGCCAGCAGCTTTATCTACAGCTCCTCTGGAAACACCATATATTTT. The full variable domain, completed using reference TRBV5-5 and TRBJ1-3, is DAGVTQSPTHLIKTRGQQVTLRCSPISGHKSVSWYQQVLGQGPQFIFQYYEKEERGRGNFPDRFSARQFPNYSSELNVNALLLGDSALYLCASSFIYSSSGNTIYFGEGSWLTVV.

The genes are TRBV7-9 and TRBJ1-1; D remains unclear. The germline CDR1 and CDR2 sequences are SEHNR and FQNEAQ (reference sequence). Trimming removed 11 bases from V and 4 bases from J, with 14 bases in between. CDR3 length: 12 amino acids. The CDR3 spells CAGGNQVTEAFF. The CDR3 nucleotides are TGTGCCGGCGGGAATCAGGTCACTGAAGCTTTCTTT.

The chain uses TRBV7-9 and TRBJ2-7; TRBD1 aligns across 7 bases. The CDR3 extends over 12 amino acids. The V gene's germline CDR1 is SEHNR and CDR2 FQNEAQ (reference sequence). J lost 12 bases, V lost 4 bases, and 9 bases had no gene match. CDR3 amino acids: CASSWALTGLYF. CDR3 sequence (DNA): TGTGCCAGCAGCTGGGCCCTGACAGGGCTGTACTTC.

Worth noting for this clone: At the DNA level, this CDR3 is encoded by other sequences in the same sample as well. The chain employs TRBV2 and TRBJ1-1; D gene ambiguous. Between the trimmed V and J ends, which lost 1 base and 3 bases, there was a span of 6 bases. CDR1 is SNHLY, CDR2 FYNNEI, per germline. This CDR3 is 13 amino acids long. In DNA form, the CDR3 reads TGTGCCAGCAGTGAAGGAGGTTACACTGAAGCTTTCTTT. It translates to CASSEGGYTEAFF.

This clone turned up a few times. This chain links TRBV5-5 with TRBJ2-2; D may be TRBD1 (6 bases). Per the germline V gene, CDR1 is SGHKS and CDR2 is YYEKEE (reference sequence). Between the trimmed V and J ends, which lost 4 bases and 7 bases, there was a span of 17 bases. The CDR3 is 15 amino acids. The CDR3 DNA sequence: TGTGCCAGCAGCCTTAGGACAGTAAGGGGCGGGGAGCTGTTTTTT. It encodes CASSLRTVRGGELFF.

The J gene is TRBJ2-7, the V gene TRBV6-5; D perhaps matches TRBD1 (6 bases). The CDR3 is 15 residues long. Trimming took 4 bases from V and 2 from J, leaving 15 bases between them. Germline V gene lookup returns CDR1 MNHEY and CDR2 SVGAGI. CDR3: CASSLSRDKPYEQYF. The DNA of the CDR3 is TGTGCCAGCAGTTTATCCCGGGACAAGCCCTACGAGCAGTACTTC.